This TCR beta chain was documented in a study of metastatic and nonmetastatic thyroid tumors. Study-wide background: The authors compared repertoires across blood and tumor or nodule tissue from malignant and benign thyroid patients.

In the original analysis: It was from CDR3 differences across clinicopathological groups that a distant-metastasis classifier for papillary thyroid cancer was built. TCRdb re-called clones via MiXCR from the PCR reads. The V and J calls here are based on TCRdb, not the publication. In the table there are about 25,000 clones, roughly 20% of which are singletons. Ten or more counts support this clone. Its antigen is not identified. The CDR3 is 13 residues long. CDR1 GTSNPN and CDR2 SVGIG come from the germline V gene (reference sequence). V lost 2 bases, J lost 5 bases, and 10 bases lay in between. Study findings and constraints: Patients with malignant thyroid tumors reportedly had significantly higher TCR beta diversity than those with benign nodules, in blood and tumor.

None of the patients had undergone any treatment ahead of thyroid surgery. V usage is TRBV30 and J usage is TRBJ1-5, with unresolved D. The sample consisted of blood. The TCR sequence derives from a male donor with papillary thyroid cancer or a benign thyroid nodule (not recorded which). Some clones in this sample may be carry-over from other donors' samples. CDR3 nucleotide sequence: TGTGCCTGGAGTCAGACGAAGCATCAGCCCCAGCATTTT. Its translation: CAWSQTKHQPQHF.